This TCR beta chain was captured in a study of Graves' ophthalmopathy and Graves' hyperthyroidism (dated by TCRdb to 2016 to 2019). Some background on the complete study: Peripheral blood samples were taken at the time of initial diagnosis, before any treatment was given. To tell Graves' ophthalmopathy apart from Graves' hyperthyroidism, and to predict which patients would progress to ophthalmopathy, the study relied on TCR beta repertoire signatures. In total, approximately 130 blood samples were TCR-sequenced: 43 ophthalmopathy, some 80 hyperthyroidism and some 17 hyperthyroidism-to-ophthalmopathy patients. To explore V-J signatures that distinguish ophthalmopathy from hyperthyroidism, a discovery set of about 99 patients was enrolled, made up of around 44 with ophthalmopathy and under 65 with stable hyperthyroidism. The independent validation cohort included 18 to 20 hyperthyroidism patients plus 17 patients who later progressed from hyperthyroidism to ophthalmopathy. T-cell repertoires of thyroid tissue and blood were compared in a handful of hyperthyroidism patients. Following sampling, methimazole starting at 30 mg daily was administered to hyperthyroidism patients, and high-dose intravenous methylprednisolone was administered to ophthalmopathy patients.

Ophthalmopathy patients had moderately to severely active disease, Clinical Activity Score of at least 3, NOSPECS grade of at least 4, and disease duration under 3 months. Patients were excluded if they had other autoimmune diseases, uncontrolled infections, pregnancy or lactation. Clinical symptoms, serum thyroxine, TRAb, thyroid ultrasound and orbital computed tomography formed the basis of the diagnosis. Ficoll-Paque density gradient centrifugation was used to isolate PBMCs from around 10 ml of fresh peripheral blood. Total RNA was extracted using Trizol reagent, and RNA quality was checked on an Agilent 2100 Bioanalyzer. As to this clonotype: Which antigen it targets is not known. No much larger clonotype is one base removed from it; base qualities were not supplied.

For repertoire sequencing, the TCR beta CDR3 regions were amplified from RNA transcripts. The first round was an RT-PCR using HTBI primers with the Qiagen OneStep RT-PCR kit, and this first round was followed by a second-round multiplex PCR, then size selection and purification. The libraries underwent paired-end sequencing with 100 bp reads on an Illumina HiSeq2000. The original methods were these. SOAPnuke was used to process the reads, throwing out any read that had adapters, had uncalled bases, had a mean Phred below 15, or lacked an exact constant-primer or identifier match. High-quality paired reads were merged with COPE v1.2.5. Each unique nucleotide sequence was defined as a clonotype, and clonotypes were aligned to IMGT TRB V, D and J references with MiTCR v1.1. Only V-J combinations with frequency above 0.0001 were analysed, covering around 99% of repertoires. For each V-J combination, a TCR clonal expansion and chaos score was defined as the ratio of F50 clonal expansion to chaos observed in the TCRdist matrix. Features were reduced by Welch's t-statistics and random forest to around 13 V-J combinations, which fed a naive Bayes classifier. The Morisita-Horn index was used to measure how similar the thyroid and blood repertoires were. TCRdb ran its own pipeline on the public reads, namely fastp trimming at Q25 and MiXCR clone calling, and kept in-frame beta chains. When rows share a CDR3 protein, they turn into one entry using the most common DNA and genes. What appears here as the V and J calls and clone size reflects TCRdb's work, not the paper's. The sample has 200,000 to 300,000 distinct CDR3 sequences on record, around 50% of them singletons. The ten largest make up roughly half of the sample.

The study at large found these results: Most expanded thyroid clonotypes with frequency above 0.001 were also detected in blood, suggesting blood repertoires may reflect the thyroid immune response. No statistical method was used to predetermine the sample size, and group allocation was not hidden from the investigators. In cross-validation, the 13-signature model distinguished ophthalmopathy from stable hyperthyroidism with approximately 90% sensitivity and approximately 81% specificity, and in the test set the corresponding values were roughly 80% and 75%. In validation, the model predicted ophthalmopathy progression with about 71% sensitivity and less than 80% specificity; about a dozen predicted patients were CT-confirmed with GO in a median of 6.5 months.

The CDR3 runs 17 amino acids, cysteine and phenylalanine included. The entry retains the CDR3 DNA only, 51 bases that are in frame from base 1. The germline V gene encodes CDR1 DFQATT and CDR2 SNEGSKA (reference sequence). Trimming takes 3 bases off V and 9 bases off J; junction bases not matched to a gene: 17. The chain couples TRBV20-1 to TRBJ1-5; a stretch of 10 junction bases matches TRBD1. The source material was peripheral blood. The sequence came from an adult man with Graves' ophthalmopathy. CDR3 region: CSARDVAGQGLSRPQHF. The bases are TGCAGTGCTAGGGACGTAGCGGGACAGGGGCTATCACGGCCCCAGCATTTT.